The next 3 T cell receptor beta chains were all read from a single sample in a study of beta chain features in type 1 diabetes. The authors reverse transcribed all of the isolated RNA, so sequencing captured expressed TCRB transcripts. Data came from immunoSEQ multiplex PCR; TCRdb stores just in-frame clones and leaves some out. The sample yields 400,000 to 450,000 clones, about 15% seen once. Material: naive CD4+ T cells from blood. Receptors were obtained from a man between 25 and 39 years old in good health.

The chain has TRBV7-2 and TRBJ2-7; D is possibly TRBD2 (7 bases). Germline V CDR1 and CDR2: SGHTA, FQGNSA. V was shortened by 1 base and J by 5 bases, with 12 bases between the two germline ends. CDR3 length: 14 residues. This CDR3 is CASSLVYGGHEQYV. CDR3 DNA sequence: TGTGCCAGCAGCTTAGTGTACGGGGGGCACGAGCAGTACGTC.

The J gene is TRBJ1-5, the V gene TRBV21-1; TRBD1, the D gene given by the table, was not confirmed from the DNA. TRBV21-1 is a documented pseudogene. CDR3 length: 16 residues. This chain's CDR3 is CASSKGPRGLNQPQHF. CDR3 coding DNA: TGTGCCAGCAGCAAAGGGCCCAGGGGGCTCAATCAGCCCCAGCATTTT.

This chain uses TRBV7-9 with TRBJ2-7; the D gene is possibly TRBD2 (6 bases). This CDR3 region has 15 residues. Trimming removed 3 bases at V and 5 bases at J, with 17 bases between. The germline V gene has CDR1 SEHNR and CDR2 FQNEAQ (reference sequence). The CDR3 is CASSFHGRPQNEQYF. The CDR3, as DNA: TGTGCCAGCAGCTTCCATGGGAGGCCCCAGAACGAGCAGTACTTC.